This T cell receptor (beta chain) came from a study of blood T cell repertoires in COVID-19 (dated by TCRdb to the early 2020s). A note on the overall study: Samples from collaborators originated in the United States, Italy and Spain and spanned both the acute and convalescent phases of COVID-19. The prospective study material was composed of cDNA or gDNA derived from T cells, B-cell-depleted T cells, or PBMCs. Deeply sampled blood TCRbeta repertoires from subjects exposed to, actively infected with, or recovered from COVID-19 were included in the dataset. The repertoires were released in a freely available public database intended as a resource for research on the immune response to SARS-CoV-2. The samples were drawn from two sources: the first 160 participants of the ongoing ImmuneRACE study, and 1,000 to 1,500 subjects contributed by 6 global collaborators. The sample metadata nearly always contained a de-identified subject ID, COVID-19 status, age in years and sex. Where available, HLA class I and class II types were taken from metadata supplied by the sample provider and were not determined by assay-based typing. Paper-wide results and their limitations: How much clinical and demographic metadata was included differed by source and by participant, and the metadata was provided uncurated.

Whole blood was collected in K2EDTA tubes by collaborating institutions according to the institutions' own protocols. Collaborator samples were shipped for TCRbeta analysis as frozen whole blood, isolated PBMCs, or DNA extracted from either sample type. The CDR1 and CDR2 encoded by the germline V gene (reference sequence) are LNHDA and SQIVND. Here V drops 4 bases and J drops 11 bases, and the junction holds 19 bases not matched to any gene. CDR3 length: 16 amino acids, cysteine to phenylalanine. The only DNA kept is the CDR3, 48 bases in frame from the first base. TCRbeta CDR3 regions were amplified from genomic DNA by means of the immunoSEQ Assay, a bias-controlled multiplex PCR. As for how the authors treated the data: Nucleated cell counts per sample were estimated from amplification of reference gene primers within the assay. To quantify the absolute abundance of each unique TCRbeta CDR3 rearrangement, sequence reads were collapsed and filtered. For each sample, productive Simpson clonality was calculated as the square root of Simpson's diversity index over productive rearrangements. This is the immuneACCESS table as TCRdb keeps it, with only in-frame sequences that have V and J called. A part of the clones is gone; compared with another copy, unresolved V genes explain less than half, and the rest is unexplained. The V and J calls and the clone size are those of that table, but D and trimming were determined from the DNA. The sample table holds about 190,000 clones, of which around 80% were seen once. The ten largest clones add up to 2.5% to 3.5% of the sample.

Regarding this clone: Its recognized antigen is unknown. No quality values exist for individual bases; no much larger clone is one base distant.

The sequence was collected from a woman of 80 years or more with active or convalescent COVID-19. The chain joins TRBV19 to TRBJ1-1; 7 bases in the junction line up with TRBD1. Sequences were obtained from peripheral blood. The CDR3 amino acid sequence is: CASSTIPTGWGARAFF. The DNA sequence reads TGTGCCAGTAGTACGATCCCGACAGGGTGGGGTGCTCGGGCTTTCTTT. This CDR3, with the reference TRBV19 and TRBJ1-1 proteins standing in past its ends, gives the full variable domain DGGITQSPKYLFRKEGQNVTLSCEQNLNHDAMYWYRQDPGQGLRLIYYSQIVNDFQKGDIAEGYSVSREKKESFPLTVTSAQKNPTAFYLCASSTIPTGWGARAFFGQGTRLTVV.